These 23 T cell receptor beta chains share one sample of origin, sequenced in a study of T-cell reconstitution after alpha-beta-depleted transplantation in children. Researchers prepared the TCRbeta library using unique molecular identifiers, the study reports. TCRdb reanalysed the PCR reads using MiXCR and keeps one entry per CDR3 protein. The repertoire consists of around 190,000 distinct CDR3 sequences, with about 7% occurring once and the leading ten covering around 5%. Source: PBMCs, taken before TCRalphabeta/CD19-depleted stem cell transplant. Receptor source: a boy between 2 and 10 years old with acute lymphoblastic leukemia, due to receive a stem cell transplant.

This clonotype has a count of ten or more. V usage is TRBV18 and J usage is TRBJ2-2; D call uncertain. Germline-derived CDR1 and CDR2 are KGHSH and LQKENI. V lost 3 bases and J lost 4, with 12 bases in between. The CDR3 sequence is 15 residues long. The CDR3: CASSPAGLPTGELFF. The CDR3 region has the DNA TGTGCCAGCTCACCGGCAGGATTACCCACCGGGGAGCTGTTTTTT.

This clonotype was recorded many times. V is TRBV5-1 and J is TRBJ1-4; 7 positions match TRBD1. Per germline, CDR1 SGHRS and CDR2 YFSETQ. The CDR3 is 15 residues long. Losses at the gene ends were 0 bases for V and 6 bases for J; bases not matched to a gene: 5. The CDR3 sequence is CASSLVEGADEKLFF. As DNA, the CDR3 is TGCGCCAGCAGCTTGGTGGAGGGGGCTGATGAAAAACTGTTTTTT.

This clonotype was counted at least ten times. J is TRBJ1-6 and V is TRBV7-2; possibly TRBD1 for D (5 bases). Germline CDR1 is SGHTA and CDR2 is FQGNSA. Trimming pared 1 base from V and 12 bases from J, leaving 19 bases between. There are 16 residues in the CDR3. The CDR3: CASSLGGTSGRGPLHF. The CDR3 coding sequence is TGTGCCAGCAGCTTAGGAGGGACTAGTGGGCGGGGACCCCTCCACTTT.

This clonotype has ten or more counts. The V gene is TRBV12-3 or TRBV12-4, the J gene TRBJ2-5, with D possibly being TRBD1 or TRBD2 (5 bases each). The CDR3 loop spans 15 amino acids. Trimming cost V 1 base and J 3 bases, with 12 bases left between them. The CDR3 DNA is TGTGCCAGCAGTTTAGGAGGGACCCCAAAAGAGACCCAGTACTTC. It specifies CASSLGGTPKETQYF.

In its sample, this clonotype was seen many times. The chain has TRBV4-2 and TRBJ2-1; D not resolved. V shed 0 bases and J shed 2 bases, with 11 bases lying between them. The V gene's germline CDR1 is LGHNA and CDR2 YNFKEQ. The CDR3 contains 16 residues. The CDR3, as DNA: TGTGCCAGCAGCCAAGATTACGGTCCAGCCTACAATGAGCAGTTCTTC. The encoded protein is CASSQDYGPAYNEQFF.

In this sample, this clonotype turned up a few times. The V call is TRBV7-9, the J call TRBJ1-5; 7 nucleotides align to TRBD1. Germline CDR1 reads SEHNR; CDR2 reads FQNEAQ (reference sequence). J gave up 0 bases and V 5 bases, and 1 base lay outside the gene matches. The length of the CDR3 is 14 residues. The CDR3 sequence is CASSDRDSNQPQHF. The DNA for the CDR3 is TGTGCCAGCAGCGACAGGGATAGCAATCAGCCCCAGCATTTT.

The sample holds many counts of this clonotype. This chain joins TRBV7-2 and TRBJ2-7, with 8 positions matching TRBD2. CDR1 SGHTA and CDR2 FQGNSA come from the germline V gene. V lost 4 bases and J lost 2; bases outside the gene matches: 7. This CDR3 is 15 amino acids long. This CDR3 is CASSWGRGGTYEQYF. The CDR3 DNA is TGTGCCAGCAGCTGGGGTCGGGGGGGAACCTACGAGCAGTACTTC.

This clonotype was recorded at least ten times. The rearrangement uses TRBV28 and TRBJ1-2, with D hard to call. This CDR3 has 13 residues. V was trimmed by 2 bases and J by 7 bases, leaving 11 bases between them. From germline, CDR1 is MDHEN and CDR2 SYDVKM. CDR3 loop: CASSLESGGGYTF. The DNA of the CDR3 is TGTGCCAGCAGTTTAGAGTCAGGTGGTGGCTACACCTTC.

This clonotype was observed at least ten times. This rearrangement joins TRBV15 to TRBJ1-6, with D maybe TRBD1 (6 bases). Trimming stripped 2 bases from V and 5 bases from J, with 19 bases between. The CDR3 covers 18 residues. CDR1 and CDR2 from the germline V gene are LNHNV and YYDKDF (reference sequence). As DNA, the CDR3 is TGTGCCACCAGCAGATTACCGACAGGCACTTCGAATAATTCACCCCTCCACTTT. It yields the protein CATSRLPTGTSNNSPLHF.

Notes on this clonotype: A read error may explain this, as a much larger clone is one base away. The chain combines TRBV27 with TRBJ2-7, with 7 bases lining up with TRBD1. The CDR3 has 12 amino acids. Germline-derived CDR1 and CDR2 are MNHEY and SMNVEV (reference sequence). The V and J ends lost 8 bases and 2 bases, in that order; junction bases with no gene match: 3. CDR3 bases: TGTGCCAGCCGACAGGGAACCTACGAGCAGTACTTC. This gives the protein CASRQGTYEQYF.

This clonotype was counted at least ten times. This chain joins TRBV15 and TRBJ1-4; maybe TRBD1 (5 bases). This CDR3 contains 15 residues. V was pared by 0 bases and J by 8 bases, with 13 bases between. Germline V gives CDR1 LNHNV, CDR2 YYDKDF (reference sequence). CDR3 amino acids: CATSRELQVREKLFF. CDR3 DNA: TGTGCCACCAGCAGAGAGTTACAGGTCCGGGAAAAACTGTTTTTT.

This clonotype was detected only a few times. This chain connects TRBV9 to TRBJ1-5; 7 nucleotides line up with TRBD1. With 3 bases clipped from V and 6 bases from J, the junction kept 12 bases outside the gene matches. CDR3 length equals 16 residues. Germline V gene sequence: CDR1 SGDLS, CDR2 YYNGEE. CDR3 region: CASSASTGRVGQPQHF. CDR3 nucleotides: TGTGCCAGCAGCGCCTCGACAGGGAGGGTCGGTCAGCCCCAGCATTTT.

This clonotype was recorded many times. The chain employs TRBV20-1 and TRBJ2-5; unclear D gene. The germline CDR1 and CDR2 sequences are DFQATT and SNEGSKA (reference sequence). CDR3 size: 10 residues. V gave up 7 bases and J gave up 7 bases, with 10 bases separating them. The CDR3 DNA reads TGCAGTGATGGACGTGCGACCCAGTACTTC. Translating gives CSDGRATQYF.

This clonotype has a count of ten or more. The chain recombines TRBV6-1 with TRBJ2-2; 8 positions match TRBD2. Unmatched junction bases numbered 9, after V lost 5 bases and J lost 7 bases. The CDR3 is made up of 15 amino acids. CDR1 and CDR2 from the germline V gene are MNHNS and SASEGT. CDR3 loop: CASSPQRLALGELFF. As DNA, the CDR3 is TGTGCCAGCAGTCCTCAGAGACTAGCGCTCGGGGAGCTGTTTTTT.

In its sample, this clonotype was seen many times. The V and J genes are TRBV6-2 or TRBV6-3 and TRBJ1-1; no clear D. The CDR3 runs 12 residues. V lost 7 bases and J 4 bases, leaving 10 bases between the germline ends. Germline loops: CDR1 MNHEY, CDR2 SVGEGT. CDR3 in DNA: TGTGCCAGCAACCAGGTCGGCACTGAAGCTTTCTTT. It is translated as CASNQVGTEAFF.

This clonotype has at least ten counts. J is TRBJ1-6 and V is TRBV12-3 or TRBV12-4; D might be TRBD1 (6 bases). There are 17 residues in the CDR3. The ends were cut back, 5 bases at V and 0 bases at J, with 14 bases in the middle. The CDR3 loop is CASSRQGSTSYNSPLHF. The CDR3 DNA sequence: TGTGCCAGCAGTCGCCAGGGGTCAACCTCCTATAATTCACCCCTCCACTTT.

In this sample, this clonotype turned up many times. The chain joins TRBV5-1 to TRBJ2-3; 7 positions match TRBD1. The CDR3 extends over 14 amino acids. V trimming: 1 base; J trimming: 6 bases; junction bases outside the gene matches: 5. Germline values: CDR1 SGHRS, CDR2 YFSETQ. The CDR3 DNA sequence: TGCGCCAGCAGCTTGTGGGAGACAGGGGATACGCAGTATTTT. It encodes CASSLWETGDTQYF.

This clonotype was seen at least ten times. The rearrangement joins TRBV4-1 to TRBJ2-2; D unclear. V lost 0 bases and J 2 bases, leaving 10 bases between the germline ends. The CDR3 is 16 residues long. Germline lookup yields CDR1 MGHRA and CDR2 YSYEKL. The CDR3 nucleotides are TGCGCCAGCAGCCAAGATCCTATGGTAAACACCGGGGAGCTGTTTTTT. Its translation: CASSQDPMVNTGELFF.

The V call is TRBV7-2, the J call TRBJ2-1; 7 positions match TRBD2. CDR3 size: 15 residues. V lost 1 base, J lost 10 bases, and 10 bases stayed unmatched. The germline gives CDR1 SGHTA, CDR2 FQGNSA. CDR3 region: CASSLGLAAPGEQFF. The CDR3, as DNA: TGTGCCAGCAGCTTAGGACTAGCTGCCCCAGGAGAGCAGTTCTTC.

This clonotype was counted at least ten times. The chain has TRBV25-1 and TRBJ2-2; tentatively, D is TRBD1 (6 bases). CDR1 is MGHDK and CDR2 is SYGVNS in the germline V gene. The CDR3 loop spans 11 amino acids. The V and J ends lost 10 bases and 9 bases respectively, with 12 bases between them. The CDR3 is CATKTGRELFF. CDR3 coding DNA: TGTGCCACTAAGACAGGACGGGAGCTGTTTTTT.

This clonotype was observed a handful of times. The chain employs TRBV4-3 and TRBJ1-1, with D perhaps TRBD1 (5 bases). Germline V lookup: CDR1 LGHNA, CDR2 YSLEER. V gave up 0 bases and J gave up 6 bases, with 14 bases separating them. CDR3 length: 15 residues. The CDR3, as DNA: TGCGCCAGCAGCCAAGATTTTAACTGGGACGCTGAAGCTTTCTTT. Its protein product is CASSQDFNWDAEAFF.

This clonotype was seen at least ten times. The chain links TRBV29-1 to TRBJ2-5; D unclear. The V gene's germline CDR1 is SQVTM and CDR2 ANQGSEA. The CDR3 is made up of 13 amino acids. Trimming removed 2 bases from V and 4 bases from J, with 11 bases in between. The CDR3 region is CSVEKDRVETQYF. The CDR3 DNA follows: TGCAGCGTTGAAAAGGATAGGGTAGAGACCCAGTACTTC.

In its sample, this clonotype was seen a few times. The chain is built from TRBV4-3 and TRBJ2-4, with 8 bases aligning to TRBD2. Germline V gene lookup returns CDR1 LGHNA and CDR2 YSLEER. This CDR3 is 16 amino acids long. Germline trimming cut 0 bases from V and 5 bases from J; bases unmatched to any gene: 6. The CDR3 region is CASSQELAAVQNIQYF. DNA for the CDR3: TGCGCCAGCAGCCAAGAACTAGCGGCCGTCCAAAACATTCAGTACTTC.